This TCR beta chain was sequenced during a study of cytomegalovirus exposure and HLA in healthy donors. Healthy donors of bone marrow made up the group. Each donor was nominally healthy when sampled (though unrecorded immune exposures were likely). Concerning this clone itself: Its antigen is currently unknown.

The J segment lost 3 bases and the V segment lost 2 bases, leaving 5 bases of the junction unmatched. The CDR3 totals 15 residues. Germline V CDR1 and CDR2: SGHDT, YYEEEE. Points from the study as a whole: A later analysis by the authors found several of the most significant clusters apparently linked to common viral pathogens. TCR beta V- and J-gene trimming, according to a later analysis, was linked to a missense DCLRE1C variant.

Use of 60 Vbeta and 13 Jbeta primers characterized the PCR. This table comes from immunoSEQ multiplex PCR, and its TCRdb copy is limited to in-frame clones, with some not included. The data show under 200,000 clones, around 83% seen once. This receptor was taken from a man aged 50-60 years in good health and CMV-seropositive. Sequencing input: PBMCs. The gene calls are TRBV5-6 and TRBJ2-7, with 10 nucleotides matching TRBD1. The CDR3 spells CASSFRDRGFYEQYF. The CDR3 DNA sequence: TGTGCCAGCAGCTTCCGGGACAGGGGATTCTACGAGCAGTACTTC.